A single sample is the source of the 2 T cell receptor beta chains below, sequenced in a study of T cells in Graves' hyperthyroidism and ophthalmopathy (dated by TCRdb to between 2017 and 2020). Library creation used multiplex PCR. This sample was sequenced with an Illumina HiSeq 2000. TCR beta CDR3 regions were amplified from RNA transcripts. The TCR CDR3 was subjected to a first round of RT-PCR using the HTBI primer set and the Qiagen OneStep RT-PCR kit. TCRdb's own reprocessing of the public reads used fastp at Q25 and MiXCR and kept productive beta chains. Every CDR3 protein is listed once, alongside the most common genes and DNA of its rows. Within this sample are 96,000 or so distinct CDR3 sequences, with over 50% of them counted one time only. Roughly a quarter of the sample is in the top ten clones. The specimen was blood. The receptors come from a woman aged 40-49 years with Graves' hyperthyroidism.

J is TRBJ2-5 and V is TRBV9, with 8 positions matching TRBD2. Germline-derived CDR1 and CDR2 are SGDLS and YYNGEE. CDR3 length equals 15 residues. Trimming took 0 bases from V and 4 from J; bases not matched to a gene: 5. The DNA for the CDR3 is TGTGCCAGCAGCGTAGGCCCAGCGGGAGCAGAGACCCAGTACTTC. This sequence encodes CASSVGPAGAETQYF. The full variable domain, with the rest looked up from reference TRBV9 and TRBJ2-5, is DSGVTQTPKHLITATGQRVTLRCSPRSGDLSVYWYQQSLDQGLQFLIQYYNGEERAKGNILERFSAQQFPDLHSELNLSSLELGDSALYFCASSVGPAGAETQYFGPGTRLLVL.

Concerning this clonotype: The final CDR3 position lacks the conserved phenylalanine or tryptophan, pointing to a likely read error. The DNA is left out, because the CDR3 cannot be placed on it with certainty; the CDR3 is given as TCRdb lists it. The chain is built from TRBV2 and TRBJ2-5; TRBD1, the table's D call, was not compared with the DNA. CDR1 is SNHLY, CDR2 FYNNEI, per germline. The CDR3 length equals 10 residues, ends included. CDR3 amino acids: CASSDRGTVT.